The 21 T cell receptor beta chains listed next were all sequenced from one sample in a study of early T cells in non-severe SARS-CoV-2 infection. MiXCR, run by TCRdb on the 5' RACE reads, gives a single entry per CDR3 protein. The sample has more than 85,000 distinct CDR3 sequences, 13% seen once. Sequencing was performed on whole blood. The source of these receptors is an adult who was a healthcare worker with PCR-confirmed SARS-CoV-2 infection or an uninfected control (not recorded which).

This clonotype has more than one count but fewer than ten. The genes are TRBV2 and TRBJ2-2, with D maybe TRBD2 (6 bases). This CDR3 has 14 amino acids. The V gene lost 8 bases and the J gene lost 1 base, with 11 bases spanning the gap. Germline V gene lookup returns CDR1 SNHLY and CDR2 FYNNEI. CDR3 in amino acids: CASSLRENTGELFF. The CDR3 bases are TGTGCCAGCTCCTTGCGGGAGAACACCGGGGAGCTGTTTTTT.

This clonotype was found a few times. The gene calls are TRBV28 and TRBJ2-1, with TRBD2 as a possible D gene (5 bases). The germline V gene has CDR1 MDHEN and CDR2 SYDVKM. This CDR3 spans 14 amino acids. V was pared by 3 bases and J by 10 bases, with 16 bases between. CDR3 in DNA: TGTGCCAGCAGTTTGGGGTCCGCCGGGGTGGAGCAGTTCTTC. Translated: CASSLGSAGVEQFF.

This clonotype was counted only a few times. One end of the junction fails to match germline, which may point to a read error. J is TRBJ1-1 and V is TRBV11-2, with a weak D call TRBD1 (6 bases). Germline lookup yields CDR1 SGHAT and CDR2 FQNNGV. The CDR3 loop spans 11 amino acids. DNA for the CDR3: TGTGCCAGCAGCTTAGGGACAGTCCATCTTTTT. Translated, it gives CASSLGTVHLF.

The gene calls are TRBV28 and TRBJ2-1, with 9 bases fitting TRBD2. After removal of 6 bases from V and 4 bases from J, the junction contained 7 bases not matched to a gene. This CDR3 contains 15 residues. CDR1 is MDHEN and CDR2 is SYDVKM in the germline V gene. The CDR3 DNA is TGTGCCAGCAGGGCGACTAGCGGCCTATACAATGAGCAGTTCTTC. Translating gives CASRATSGLYNEQFF.

The J gene is TRBJ2-5, the V gene TRBV29-1; no clear D gene. The CDR3 covers 13 residues. CDR1 is SQVTM, CDR2 ANQGSEA, per germline. Trimming removed 5 bases from V and 2 bases from J, with 12 bases in between. The CDR3 loop is CSVLRDLQETQYF. CDR3 coding DNA: TGCAGCGTTTTGCGAGACTTGCAAGAGACCCAGTACTTC.

This clonotype has a handful of counts. This chain links TRBV27 with TRBJ1-4; D is undetermined. The germline gives CDR1 MNHEY, CDR2 SMNVEV (reference sequence). The germline V and J ends were trimmed by 2 bases and 0 bases, with 10 bases remaining between them. The CDR3 contains 16 residues. For the CDR3, the DNA is TGTGCCAGCAGTTTAGACACCAGTGCAACTAATGAAAAACTGTTTTTT. Translating it yields CASSLDTSATNEKLFF.

This chain joins TRBV7-2 and TRBJ2-1; the match to TRBD2 covers 14 bases. This CDR3 region has 16 residues. V shed 5 bases, J shed 5 bases, and the junction held 5 bases outside the gene matches. CDR1 SGHTA and CDR2 FQGNSA come from the germline V gene. In DNA form, the CDR3 reads TGTGCCAGCAGCCGTTCGGGACTAGCGGGAGACAATGAGCAGTTCTTC. Amino acid sequence: CASSRSGLAGDNEQFF.

As to this clonotype: Because it lacks the conserved phenylalanine or tryptophan at the end, this CDR3 is likely a read error. The chain couples TRBV12-3 or TRBV12-4 to TRBJ1-2; 7 nucleotides align to TRBD1. Trimming cost V 4 bases and J 4 bases; bases outside gene matches: 6. The length of the CDR3 is 14 residues. In DNA form, the CDR3 reads TGTGCCAGCAGTTCACAGGGGTCACGCTATGGCTACACCTAC. It yields the protein CASSSQGSRYGYTY.

This clonotype has a single count. One junction end disagrees with the germline gene, perhaps due to a read error. This chain uses TRBV7-8 with TRBJ2-3; D remains unclear. CDR3 length: 14 residues. The V gene's germline CDR1 is SGHVS and CDR2 FQNEAQ. CDR3 sequence: CAGSLVASTDTQYF. The CDR3 DNA reads TGTGCCGGCAGCTTAGTCGCTAGCACAGATACGCAGTATTTT.

The chain combines TRBV27 with TRBJ2-1, with 7 bases lining up with TRBD1. Germline V CDR1 and CDR2: MNHEY, SMNVEV (reference sequence). V shed 4 bases, J shed 9 bases, and the junction held 6 bases outside the gene matches. The CDR3 runs to 13 residues. The CDR3 DNA reads TGTGCCAGCAGTTATAGTAGGGACAGTGAGCAGTTCTTC. Protein: CASSYSRDSEQFF.

V usage is TRBV6-1 and J usage is TRBJ1-5, with unresolved D. The CDR3 covers 15 residues. Germline V gene sequence: CDR1 MNHNS, CDR2 SASEGT. V was shortened by 6 bases and J by 4 bases, with 16 bases between the two germline ends. The CDR3 is CASSRGGADNQPQHF. The CDR3 DNA follows: TGTGCCAGCAGCCGTGGAGGCGCAGATAATCAGCCCCAGCATTTT.

This clonotype has a handful of counts. CDR3 DNA: TGTGCCAGCTCACCTATAACCGGGACAGCTAACTATGGCTACACCTTC. Its translation: CASSPITGTANYGYTF. This chain links TRBV18 with TRBJ1-2, with TRBD1 identical over 7 bases. Germline V gene data show CDR1 as KGHSH and CDR2 as LQKENI. The V segment lost 3 bases and the J segment 0 bases; nucleotides outside the gene matches: 7. The CDR3 spans 16 residues. Supplemented by reference TRBV18 and TRBJ1-2, the full variable domain reads NAGVMQNPRHLVRRRGQEARLRCSPMKGHSHVYWYRQLPEEGLKFMVYLQKENIIDESGMPKERFSAEFPKEGPSILRIQQVVRGDSAAYFCASSPITGTANYGYTFGSGTRLTVV.

This clonotype was picked up a small number of times. The rearrangement joins TRBV11-2 to TRBJ2-1; D is unresolved. Looked up from germline, CDR1 is SGHAT and CDR2 is FQNNGV. The CDR3 is 14 amino acids. Trimming took off 5 bases at V and 3 bases at J, with 11 bases between the two ends. The CDR3 here is CASSPMGLYNEQFF. Here the CDR3 DNA reads TGTGCCAGCAGCCCCATGGGCCTCTACAATGAGCAGTTCTTC. Full variable domain (rest looked up from reference TRBV11-2 and TRBJ2-1): EAGVAQSPRYKIIEKRQSVAFWCNPISGHATLYWYQQILGQGPKLLIQFQNNGVVDDSQLPKDRFSAERLKGVDSTLKIQPAKLEDSAVYLCASSPMGLYNEQFFGPGTRLTVL.

In this sample, this clonotype turned up a few times. This chain uses TRBV20-1 with TRBJ2-1; 9 nucleotides agree with TRBD1. The CDR3 has 16 amino acids. Trimming cost V 3 bases and J 3 bases; bases outside gene matches: 9. Germline assignment: CDR1 DFQATT and CDR2 SNEGSKA (reference sequence). The CDR3 DNA reads as TGCAGTGCTAGGGGACAGGGTCGAAGGGACTACAATGAGCAGTTCTTC. It codes for CSARGQGRRDYNEQFF.

This clonotype was found many times. The chain carries TRBV18 and TRBJ1-6, with D possibly TRBD1 on 5 matching bases. From germline, CDR1 is KGHSH and CDR2 LQKENI. The CDR3 consists of 16 residues. Trimming stripped 2 bases from V and 7 bases from J, with 15 bases between. CDR3 sequence reads: CASSPNVAGSNSPLHF. The CDR3 coding sequence is TGTGCCAGCTCACCAAACGTCGCAGGGTCGAATTCACCCCTCCACTTT.

This clonotype was seen a few times. The chain is built from TRBV12-3 or TRBV12-4 and TRBJ1-1; D not certain. Trimming took 3 bases from V and 3 from J, leaving 8 bases between them. CDR3 length: 13 amino acids. CDR3 nucleotides: TGTGCCAGCAGTTTTGGCCGGTACACTGAAGCTTTCTTT. Its translation: CASSFGRYTEAFF.

This clonotype was observed at least ten times. The CDR3 region is CASSSRDRGEKLFF. CDR3 nucleotides: TGTGCCAGCAGCTCCCGGGACAGGGGTGAAAAACTGTTTTTT. This rearrangement joins TRBV7-2 to TRBJ1-4; 10 nucleotides align to TRBD1. The CDR3 consists of 14 residues. The trim removed 4 bases at V and 7 bases at J, leaving 3 bases unmatched. Germline CDR1 SGHTA, CDR2 FQGNSA.

The chain links TRBV7-4 to TRBJ2-7; possibly TRBD1 for D (6 bases). Germline V CDR1 and CDR2: SGHVT, SQSDAQ. This CDR3 region has 14 residues. Deletions cut 7 bases from V and 3 bases from J, with 16 bases between. CDR3 DNA sequence: TGTGCCAGCACCGCCGACAGGAACTGCTACGAGCAGTACTTC. Its translation is CASTADRNCYEQYF.

This clonotype appeared a few times. V gene TRBV11-2 combines with J gene TRBJ2-3, with D perhaps matching TRBD1 or TRBD2 (5 bases each). With 5 bases removed from V and 2 bases from J, the gap between germline ends came to 8 bases. This CDR3 is 13 amino acids long. Germline assignment: CDR1 SGHAT and CDR2 FQNNGV. The CDR3 loop reads CASSRDVTDTQYF. The CDR3 nucleotides read TGTGCCAGCAGCAGGGACGTCACAGATACGCAGTATTTT.

In its sample, this clonotype was seen many times. This sequence joins TRBV20-1 and TRBJ2-2, with a tentative D call TRBD2 (5 bases). The CDR3 length is 16 residues. The ends were cut back, 3 bases at V and 3 bases at J, with 17 bases in the middle. Germline-derived CDR1 and CDR2 are DFQATT and SNEGSKA (reference sequence). The CDR3 nucleotides read TGCAGTGCTAGGTCTAGCTCCATGATGGACACCGGGGAGCTGTTTTTT. It translates to CSARSSSMMDTGELFF.

This clonotype came up many times. The chain couples TRBV7-2 to TRBJ2-1, with 8 bases lining up with TRBD2. CDR1 is SGHTA, CDR2 FQGNSA, per germline. V trimming: 4 bases; J trimming: 7 bases; junction bases outside the gene matches: 6. The CDR3 is 14 residues long. The CDR3 protein is CASSSRGGRNEQFF. The CDR3 coding sequence is TGTGCCAGCAGCTCACGGGGGGGAAGAAATGAGCAGTTCTTC. Full variable domain (outside the CDR3, taken from reference TRBV7-2 and TRBJ2-1): GAGVSQSPSNKVTEKGKDVELRCDPISGHTALYWYRQSLGQGLEFLIYFQGNSAPDKSGLPSDRFSAERTGGSVSTLTIQRTQQEDSAVYLCASSSRGGRNEQFFGPGTRLTVL.